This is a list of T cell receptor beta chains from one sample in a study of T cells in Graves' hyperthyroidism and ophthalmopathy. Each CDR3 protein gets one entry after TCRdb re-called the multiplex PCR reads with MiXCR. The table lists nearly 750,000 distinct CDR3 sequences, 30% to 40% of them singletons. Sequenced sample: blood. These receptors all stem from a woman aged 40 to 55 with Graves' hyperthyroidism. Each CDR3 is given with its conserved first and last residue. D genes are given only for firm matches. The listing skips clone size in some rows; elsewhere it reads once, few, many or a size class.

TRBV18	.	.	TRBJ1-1	TGTGCCAGCTCACCTTACAGGGAATACACGGAAGCTTTCTTT	CASSPYREYTEAFF
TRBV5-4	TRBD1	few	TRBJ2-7	TGTGCCAGCAGGCCGGCTCCGGGACAGGGCTTATCGTCGATCTACGAGCAGTACTTC	CASRPAPGQGLSSIYEQYF
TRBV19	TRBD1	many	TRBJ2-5	TGTGCCAGTAGCGCGTGGGACAGGGCAGCACGGGAGACCCAGTACTTC	CASSAWDRAARETQYF
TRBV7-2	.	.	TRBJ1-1	TGTGCCAGCAGCCGAATAAACATGTTCGGGGGCATTGCTGAAGCTTCCTTT	CASSRINMFGGIAEASF
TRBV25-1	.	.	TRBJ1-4	TGTGCCAGCAGCGCCAGTGTGGGGGGGACCGCGGGAAAACTGTTTTTT	CASSASVGGTAGKLFF
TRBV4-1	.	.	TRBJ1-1	TGCGCCAGCAGCCAAGATAGTGGGGCGAACACTGAAGCTTTCTTT	CASSQDSGANTEAFF
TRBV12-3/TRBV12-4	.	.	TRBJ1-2	TGTGCCAGCAGTTTAGCGCCCCGGTCGGACGGCTACACCTTC	CASSLAPRSDGYTF
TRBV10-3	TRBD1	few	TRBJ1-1	TGTGCCATCAGACTTCAGGGGGCCGACACTGAAGCTTTCTTT	CAIRLQGADTEAFF
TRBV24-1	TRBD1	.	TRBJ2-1	TGTGCCACCAGTGACGGACAGGGGTACAATGAGCAGTTCTTC	CATSDGQGYNEQFF
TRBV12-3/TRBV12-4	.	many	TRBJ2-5	TGTGCCAGCAGTTCCCACTCGATGGGGGAGACCCAGTACTTC	CASSSHSMGETQYF
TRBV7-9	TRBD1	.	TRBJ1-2	TGTGCCAGCAGCTCTAGAGCCATAAGACGGGACAGCGTCTATGGCTACACCTTC	CASSSRAIRRDSVYGYTF
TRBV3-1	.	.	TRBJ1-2	TGTGCCAGCAGCCAAGCAGGGTATAACTATGGCTACACCTTC	CASSQAGYNYGYTF
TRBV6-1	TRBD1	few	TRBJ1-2	TGTGCCAGCAGGGCTACGTCAGGGGGCGCTTACTATGGCTACACCTTC	CASRATSGGAYYGYTF
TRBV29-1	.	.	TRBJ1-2	TGCAGCGTAGGCAATCGGTGGACAAATTATGGCTACACCTTC	CSVGNRWTNYGYTF
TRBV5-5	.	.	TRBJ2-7	TGTGCCAGCAACCGGGACCCGTCCTACCACGAGCAGTACTTC	CASNRDPSYHEQYF
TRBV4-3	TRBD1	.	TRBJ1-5	TGCGCCAGCAGCCCGGACAGGGCCCGAGATCAGCCCCAGCATTTT	CASSPDRARDQPQHF
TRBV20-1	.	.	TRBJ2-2	TGCAGTGCTAGGGCCTCTTCGAGCACCGGGGAGCTGTTTTTT	CSARASSSTGELFF
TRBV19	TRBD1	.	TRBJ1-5	TGTGCCAGTAGGGACGGGACAGTCAATCAGCCCCAGCATTTT	CASRDGTVNQPQHF
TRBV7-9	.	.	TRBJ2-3	TGTGCCAGCAGCCTCCGGACTAGCACAGATACGCAGTATTTT	CASSLRTSTDTQYF
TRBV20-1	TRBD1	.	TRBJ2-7	TGCAGTGCTAGAAGACAGGGGGGCTACGAGCAGTACTTC	CSARRQGGYEQYF
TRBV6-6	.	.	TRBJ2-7	TGTGCCAGCAGGCCTCTTGTCGCCTACGAGCAGTACTTC	CASRPLVAYEQYF
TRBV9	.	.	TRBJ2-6	TGTGCCAGCAGCGTAGGCCTTGGGGACGGCTCTGGGGCCAACGTCCTGACTTTC	CASSVGLGDGSGANVLTF
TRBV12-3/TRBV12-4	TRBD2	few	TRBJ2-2	TGTGCCAGCAGTTTTGCGGGGACTAGCGAGAGCACCGGGGAGCTGTTTTTT	CASSFAGTSESTGELFF
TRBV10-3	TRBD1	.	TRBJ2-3	TGTGCCATCAGTCCCGGGACAGGGGGCACAGATACGCAGTATTTT	CAISPGTGGTDTQYF
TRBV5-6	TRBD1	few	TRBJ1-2	TGTGCCAGCAGCTTGCGAGGGGACAGCACTAACTATGGCTACACCTTC	CASSLRGDSTNYGYTF
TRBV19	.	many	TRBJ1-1	TGTGCCAGTAGTAGGGACTGGGGGAACACTGAAGCTTTCTTT	CASSRDWGNTEAFF
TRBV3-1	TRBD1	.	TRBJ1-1	TGTGCCAGCAGCCAAGAAGTGACAGGGAGGATGAACACTGAAGCTTTCTTT	CASSQEVTGRMNTEAFF
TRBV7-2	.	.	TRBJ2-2	TGTGCCAGCAGCCCCCTGCGAGAGGCAGCGAACACCGGGGAGCTGTTTTTT	CASSPLREAANTGELFF
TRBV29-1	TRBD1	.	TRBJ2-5	TGCAGCGTTGATAGGACAGGGGAAGAGACCCAGTACTTC	CSVDRTGEETQYF
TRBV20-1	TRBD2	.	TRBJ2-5	TGCAGTGCCTCTGGGGGGGTAGCGGGGGATTGGGAGACCCAGTACTTC	CSASGGVAGDWETQYF
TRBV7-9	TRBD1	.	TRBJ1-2	TGTGCCAGCAGTGGCCCGCCCGGGACAGGGGGCCGGAATGGCTACACCTTC	CASSGPPGTGGRNGYTF
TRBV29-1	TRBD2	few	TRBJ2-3	TGCAGCGTTGTGCGGGAGTCAGATACGCAGTATTTT	CSVVRESDTQYF
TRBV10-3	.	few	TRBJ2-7	TGTGCCACCTCGAACCACGAGCAGTACTTC	CATSNHEQYF
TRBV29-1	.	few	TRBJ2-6	TGCAGCGTGGACGTCGGGGGATCCGGGGCCAACGTCCTGACTTTC	CSVDVGGSGANVLTF
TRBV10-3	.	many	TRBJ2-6	TGTGCCAGCGGCGTATACTCTGGGGCCAACGTCCTGACTTTC	CASGVYSGANVLTF
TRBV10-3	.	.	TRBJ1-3	TGTGCCATCAGTGAGTCTCTAGGGGGAAACACCATATATTTT	CAISESLGGNTIYF
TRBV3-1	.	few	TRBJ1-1	TGTGCCAGCTCGCCAGAAACAGGAGTCACTGAAGCTTTCTTT	CASSPETGVTEAFF
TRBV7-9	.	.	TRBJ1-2	TGTGCCAGCAGCCCTTTGGTGGACTCTAACTATGGCTACACCTTC	CASSPLVDSNYGYTF
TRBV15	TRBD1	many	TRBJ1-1	TGTGCCACCAGCAGCCAGACAGGGGCAAACACTGAAGCTTTCTTT	CATSSQTGANTEAFF
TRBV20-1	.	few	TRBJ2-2	TGCAGTGCTAGAGATATGCAGGGGAGCACCGGGGAGCTGTTTTTT	CSARDMQGSTGELFF
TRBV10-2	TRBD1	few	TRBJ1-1	TGTGCCAGCAGCTCCCAGGGGGCGGAGAGCACTGAAGCTTTCTTT	CASSSQGAESTEAFF
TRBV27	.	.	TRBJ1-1	TGTGCCAGCAGTTTCCACGGGACATTGAACACTGAAGCTTTCTTT	CASSFHGTLNTEAFF
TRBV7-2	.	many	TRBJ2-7	TGTGCCAGCAGCCCAATCGGGGCCCACGAGCAGTACTTC	CASSPIGAHEQYF
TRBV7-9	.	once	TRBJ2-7	TGTGCCAGCAGCCACCGGGACTCGAAAACCTACGAGCAGTACTTC	CASSHRDSKTYEQYF
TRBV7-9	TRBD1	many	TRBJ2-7	TGTGCCAGCGTGCTGCTGCCGGGACAGGGTCCGGGTGAGCAGTACTTC	CASVLLPGQGPGEQYF
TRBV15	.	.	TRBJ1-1	TGTGCCACCAGCAGTAAGAACCCTAACCGATCGATGAACACTGAAGCTTTCTTT	CATSSKNPNRSMNTEAFF
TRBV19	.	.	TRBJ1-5	TGTGCCAGTACCCGATCTGGGTTTGATCAGCCCCAGCATTTT	CASTRSGFDQPQHF
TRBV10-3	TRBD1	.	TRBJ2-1	TGTGCCATCGAACCGGGACAGGGCGGTGAGCAGTTCTTC	CAIEPGQGGEQFF